This TCR beta chain was recovered during a study of CD8 T cells in Susac syndrome. CDR3 size: 16 residues. CDR1 SEHNR and CDR2 FQNEAQ come from the germline V gene (reference sequence). The junction had 8 bases not matched to a gene; V was cut back by 3 bases and J by 2 bases. With random hexamers, reverse transcription was performed on about 0.5 to 1 ug of RNA. TCRdb passed the immunoSEQ multiplex PCR reads through MiXCR, listing each CDR3 protein once. Altogether about 430,000 distinct CDR3 sequences are present, 85% being singletons, with the ten largest covering approximately 0.11%. TCR beta sequences were obtained from blood CD8+ and CD4+ T cells. Relapsing-remitting disease, either stable or active, was present in the treatment-naive patients who were the multiple sclerosis controls.

The receptor comes from a human donor with multiple sclerosis. The chain uses TRBV7-9 and TRBJ2-3, with 7 bases aligning to TRBD2. The sample was CD8+ T cells from PBMCs. CDR3 protein: CASSLTSSIYTDTQYF. The CDR3 DNA reads as TGTGCCAGCAGCTTGACTAGCTCTATTTACACAGATACGCAGTATTTT.